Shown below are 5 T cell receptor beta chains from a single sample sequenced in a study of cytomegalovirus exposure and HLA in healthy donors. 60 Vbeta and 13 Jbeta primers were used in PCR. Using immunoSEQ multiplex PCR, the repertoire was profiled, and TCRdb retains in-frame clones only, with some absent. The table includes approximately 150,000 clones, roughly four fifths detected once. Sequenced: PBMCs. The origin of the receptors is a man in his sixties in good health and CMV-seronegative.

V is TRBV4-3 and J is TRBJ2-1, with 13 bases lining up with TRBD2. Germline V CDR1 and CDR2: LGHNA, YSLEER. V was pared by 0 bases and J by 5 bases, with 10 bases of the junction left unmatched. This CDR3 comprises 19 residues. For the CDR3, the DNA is TGCGCCAGCAGCCAAGATCTGGGGACTAGCGGGATTTGGGACAATGAGCAGTTCTTC. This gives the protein CASSQDLGTSGIWDNEQFF.

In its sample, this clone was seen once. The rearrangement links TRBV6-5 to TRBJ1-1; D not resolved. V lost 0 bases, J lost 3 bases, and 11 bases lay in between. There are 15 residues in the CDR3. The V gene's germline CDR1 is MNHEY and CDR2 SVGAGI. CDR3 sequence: CASSYSSPRDTEAFF. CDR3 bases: TGTGCCAGCAGTTACTCTTCCCCCCGGGACACTGAAGCTTTCTTT.

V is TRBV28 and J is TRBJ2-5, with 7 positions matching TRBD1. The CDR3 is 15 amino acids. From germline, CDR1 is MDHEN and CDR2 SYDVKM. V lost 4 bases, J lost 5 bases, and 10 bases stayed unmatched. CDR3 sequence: CASSSTDRVEETQYF. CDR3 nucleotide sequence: TGTGCCAGCAGTTCGACTGACAGGGTCGAGGAGACCCAGTACTTC.

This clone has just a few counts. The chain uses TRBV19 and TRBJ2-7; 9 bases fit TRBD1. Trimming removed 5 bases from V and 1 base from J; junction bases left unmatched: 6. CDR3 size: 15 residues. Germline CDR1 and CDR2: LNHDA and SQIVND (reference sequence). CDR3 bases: TGTGCCAGTAGTCACGGGACAGGGAAATCCTACGAGCAGTACTTC. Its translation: CASSHGTGKSYEQYF.

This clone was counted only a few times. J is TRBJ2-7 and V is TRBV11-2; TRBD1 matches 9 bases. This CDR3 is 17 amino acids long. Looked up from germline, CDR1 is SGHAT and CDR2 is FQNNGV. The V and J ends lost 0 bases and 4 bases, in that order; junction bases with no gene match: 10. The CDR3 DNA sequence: TGTGCCAGCAGCTTAGATTATGGCGGACAGGGGCGGTACGAGCAGTACTTC. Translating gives CASSLDYGGQGRYEQYF.